These T cell receptor beta chains were read from a single sample in a study of Graves' ophthalmopathy and Graves' hyperthyroidism. TCRdb fed the multiplex PCR reads into MiXCR, producing one record per CDR3 protein. The sample has 300,000 to 400,000 distinct CDR3 sequences, about a sixth seen once. Sample: peripheral blood. The receptors derive from an adult man with Graves' ophthalmopathy. Each CDR3 is given with its conserved first and last residue. Each record gives: clone size, J gene, D gene, V gene, CDR3 protein, CDR3 DNA. A D gene is named only where the DNA matches it firmly. Expanded clones are given a class, and other clones once, few, many or no size at all.

>NA|TRBJ2-5|TRBD1|TRBV7-9
CASSRYGTGIEETQYF
TGTGCCAGCAGCAGATACGGGACAGGGATTGAGGAGACCCAGTACTTC
>many|TRBJ1-1|NA|TRBV12-3/TRBV12-4
CASSFYAGATEAFF
TGTGCCAGCAGTTTTTATGCAGGGGCTACTGAAGCTTTCTTT
>many|TRBJ2-7|NA|TRBV30
CAWSGQSDEQYF
TGTGCCTGGTCTGGACAATCCGACGAGCAGTACTTC
>many|TRBJ2-7|NA|TRBV4-2
CASSHPRGAYEQYF
TGTGCCAGCAGCCACCCCAGGGGAGCTTACGAGCAGTACTTC
>many|TRBJ2-3|TRBD2|TRBV7-2
CASSGGTGTSTDTQYF
TGTGCCAGCAGCGGGGGAACCGGGACTAGTACAGATACGCAGTATTTT
>many|TRBJ2-7|NA|TRBV3-1
CASSHGGEQYF
TGTGCCAGCAGCCATGGAGGCGAGCAGTACTTC
>few|TRBJ2-7|NA|TRBV30
CAWTGGRGGSEQYF
TGTGCCTGGACGGGGGGCCGAGGGGGGTCCGAGCAGTACTTC
>many|TRBJ2-5|NA|TRBV15
CATSRDYTGETQYF
TGTGCCACCAGCAGAGACTACACGGGCGAGACCCAGTACTTC
>many|TRBJ1-3|NA|TRBV18
CASSPGASSGNTIYF
TGTGCCAGCTCACCAGGGGCAAGCTCTGGAAACACCATATATTTT
>many|TRBJ1-2|NA|TRBV7-2
CASSLEARAYGYTF
TGTGCCAGCAGCTTAGAGGCCAGGGCTTATGGCTACACCTTC
>many|TRBJ2-5|NA|TRBV20-1
CSADGASAKETQYF
TGCAGTGCTGACGGGGCTAGCGCGAAAGAGACCCAGTACTTC
>many|TRBJ2-7|NA|TRBV12-3/TRBV12-4
CASSLLGDYEQYF
TGTGCCAGCAGTTTACTGGGGGATTACGAGCAGTACTTC
>many|TRBJ1-6|NA|TRBV20-1
CSAPREGQASPLHF
TGCAGTGCCCCGAGGGAGGGCCAGGCTTCACCCCTCCACTTT
>many|TRBJ2-7|TRBD2|TRBV7-2
CASSLTSSGSYEQYF
TGTGCCAGCAGCTTGACCTCTAGCGGCTCCTACGAGCAGTACTTC
>many|TRBJ1-1|NA|TRBV11-1
CASSLKWASTEAFF
TGTGCCAGCAGCTTAAAATGGGCTAGCACTGAAGCTTTCTTT
>many|TRBJ1-6|NA|TRBV28
CASRPEGGSNSPLHF
TGTGCCAGCAGACCAGAGGGGGGGTCTAATTCACCCCTCCACTTT
>many|TRBJ2-2|NA|TRBV7-2
CASRGVVTGELFF
TGTGCCAGCAGAGGGGTTGTCACCGGGGAGCTGTTTTTT
>many|TRBJ2-5|NA|TRBV11-2
CASSSQNRGWGETQYF
TGTGCCAGCAGTTCACAAAATAGGGGATGGGGGGAGACCCAGTACTTC
>many|TRBJ2-7|TRBD1|TRBV27
CASSSPQGAGYEQYF
TGTGCCAGCAGTTCCCCACAGGGGGCGGGTTACGAGCAGTACTTC
>many|TRBJ2-7|NA|TRBV20-1
CSGGGANTYEQYF
TGCAGTGGGGGTGGGGCGAATACCTACGAGCAGTACTTC
>many|TRBJ1-5|NA|TRBV7-2
CASAQPGQAEPQHF
TGTGCCAGCGCCCAGCCGGGTCAGGCGGAGCCCCAGCATTTT
>many|TRBJ2-7|TRBD2|TRBV12-3/TRBV12-4
CASSPGLALYEQYF
TGTGCCAGCAGTCCCGGACTAGCGCTTTACGAGCAGTACTTC
>many|TRBJ1-1|NA|TRBV7-2
CASSLLTTRGTEAFF
TGTGCCAGCAGCTTACTCACAACTCGGGGCACTGAAGCTTTCTTT
>many|TRBJ2-7|TRBD1|TRBV20-1
CSASGQGRTYEQYF
TGCAGTGCTAGCGGACAGGGGCGCACCTACGAGCAGTACTTC
>many|TRBJ2-6|TRBD2|TRBV29-1
CSVVLAGYSGANVLTF
TGCAGCGTTGTTCTAGCGGGATACTCTGGGGCCAACGTCCTGACTTTC
>many|TRBJ1-5|TRBD1|TRBV12-3/TRBV12-4
CASSLADRENQPQHF
TGTGCCAGCAGTTTAGCGGACAGGGAGAATCAGCCCCAGCATTTT
>NA|TRBJ2-7|TRBD1|TRBV20-1
CSAQNAGQGATYEQYF
TGCAGTGCCCAAAACGCGGGACAGGGGGCTACCTACGAGCAGTACTTC
>many|TRBJ2-7|TRBD1|TRBV30
CAWTVTGGFYEQYF
TGTGCCTGGACGGTAACAGGGGGATTCTACGAGCAGTACTTC
>many|TRBJ1-1|TRBD1|TRBV12-3/TRBV12-4
CASRDTDRGTEAFF
TGTGCCAGCAGGGATACGGACAGGGGCACTGAAGCTTTCTTT
>many|TRBJ1-1|TRBD1|TRBV7-9
CASSPNDRGGTEAFF
TGTGCCAGCAGCCCAAATGACAGGGGAGGAACTGAAGCTTTCTTT
>many|TRBJ1-6|NA|TRBV11-1
CASSQRTLTPLHF
TGTGCCAGCAGCCAAAGGACGTTGACACCCCTCCACTTT
>many|TRBJ1-6|NA|TRBV6-2/TRBV6-3
CASSGGSNSPLHF
TGTGCCAGCAGCGGGGGATCTAATTCACCCCTCCACTTT
>many|TRBJ1-3|NA|TRBV5-1
CASSLVQGSGNTIYF
TGCGCCAGCAGCTTGGTACAGGGATCCGGAAACACCATATATTTT
>many|TRBJ1-2|NA|TRBV25-1
CASSELGRPYGYTF
TGTGCCAGCAGTGAATTAGGACGGCCCTATGGCTACACCTTC
>many|TRBJ2-2|TRBD2|TRBV7-1
CASSSRTSGDPTWGTGELFF
TGTGCCAGCAGCTCGAGGACTAGCGGGGACCCCACATGGGGGACCGGGGAGCTGTTTTTT
>many|TRBJ2-7|NA|TRBV20-1
CSAAPAYEQYF
TGCAGTGCCGCCCCAGCCTACGAGCAGTACTTC
>many|TRBJ1-3|NA|TRBV19
CASSNDASSGNTIYF
TGTGCCAGTAGTAACGACGCGAGCTCTGGAAACACCATATATTTT
>many|TRBJ2-6|TRBD2|TRBV4-2
CASSLGAGRLAGGPGANVLTF
TGTGCCAGCAGCCTAGGAGCGGGAAGACTAGCGGGGGGACCTGGGGCCAACGTCCTGACTTTC
>many|TRBJ1-2|NA|TRBV7-9
CASSLVLDGFYGYTF
TGTGCCAGCAGCTTAGTCCTGGACGGATTCTATGGCTACACCTTC
>NA|TRBJ2-5|TRBD1|TRBV6-2/TRBV6-3
CASRLIGTGQETQYF
TGTGCCAGCAGATTAATCGGGACAGGGCAAGAGACCCAGTACTTC
>few|TRBJ1-1|NA|TRBV4-1
CASSQSPPQGNTEAFF
TGCGCCAGCAGCCAGTCACCGCCACAGGGGAACACTGAAGCTTTCTTT
>many|TRBJ2-1|NA|TRBV27
CASSLILGDYNEQFF
TGTGCCAGCAGTTTAATATTGGGGGATTACAATGAGCAGTTCTTC
>many|TRBJ2-2|NA|TRBV28
CASSSSGMPTGELFF
TGTGCCAGCAGTTCCTCAGGGATGCCCACCGGGGAGCTGTTTTTT
>NA|TRBJ2-4|TRBD1|TRBV5-1
CASSRTGTENIQYF
TGCGCCAGCAGCCGGACCGGGACAGAAAACATTCAGTACTTC
>many|TRBJ1-1|TRBD1|TRBV6-1
CASSPEDRGTEAFF
TGTGCCAGCAGTCCGGAAGACAGGGGCACTGAAGCTTTCTTT
>many|TRBJ1-1|NA|TRBV28
CASSLTQLNTEAFF
TGTGCCAGCAGTTTAACCCAGCTGAACACTGAAGCTTTCTTT